The 11 T cell receptor beta chains reported below all come from one sample, sequenced in a study of OX40 agonist ivuxolimab in advanced cancers. The repertoire was sequenced with immunoSEQ multiplex PCR; TCRdb's copy has only in-frame clones and lacks some. The data hold some 43,000 clones, with about 83% observed a single time. Sequenced material: CD4+ or CD8+ T cells sorted from blood, taken in a trial of the OX40 agonist ivuxolimab. The receptors were gathered from an adult with an advanced solid tumor such as melanoma, head and neck, liver or kidney cancer.

This clone showed up just once. The V gene is TRBV7-3, the J gene TRBJ2-5; 8 nucleotides agree with TRBD2. The CDR3 totals 15 residues. J lost 1 base, V lost 5 bases, and 6 bases had no gene match. The germline V gene encodes CDR1 SGHTA and CDR2 FQGTGA. The CDR3 sequence is CASSPTGGTQETQYF. The CDR3 DNA reads as TGTGCCAGCAGCCCGACGGGAGGGACCCAAGAGACCCAGTACTTC.

The J gene is TRBJ2-3, the V gene TRBV6-5; no reliable D call. Germline V gene data show CDR1 as MNHEY and CDR2 as SVGAGI. Trimming shortened V by 6 bases and J by 12 bases, and 16 bases separated the two germline ends. There are 12 residues in the CDR3. The CDR3 nucleotides read TGTGCCAGCAGCCCCGCCCCGGCTCCTCAGTATTTT. As protein: CASSPAPAPQYF.

The genes are TRBV7-6 and TRBJ1-1, with TRBD1 matching 7 bases. CDR1 is SGHVS, CDR2 FNYEAQ, per germline. J gave up 4 bases and V 0 bases, and 5 bases lay outside the gene matches. This CDR3 is 15 amino acids long. The CDR3, as DNA: TGTGCCAGCAGCTTAGCGCCCCAGGGGGGCACTGAAGCTTTCTTT. Protein product: CASSLAPQGGTEAFF.

V usage is TRBV27 and J usage is TRBJ2-7, with D unresolved. The CDR3 consists of 14 residues. V lost 3 bases to trimming and J lost 6 bases, with 15 bases between them. CDR1 is MNHEY, CDR2 SMNVEV, per germline (reference sequence). For the CDR3, the DNA is TGTGCCAGCAGTTTGTCCTCACCCTGGTCCGAGCAGTACTTC. It codes for CASSLSSPWSEQYF.

This clone was recorded once. The chain links TRBV19 to TRBJ2-2; maybe TRBD1 (5 bases). CDR1 is LNHDA, CDR2 SQIVND, per germline (reference sequence). Trimming took 5 bases from V and 5 from J, leaving 12 bases between them. The length of the CDR3 is 14 residues. The CDR3 region is CASSFGKGTGELFF. The CDR3 nucleotides read TGTGCCAGTAGTTTTGGGAAGGGGACCGGGGAGCTGTTTTTT.

The chain has TRBV27 and TRBJ2-1; D is unclear. The length of the CDR3 is 13 residues. CDR1 is MNHEY and CDR2 is SMNVEV in the germline V gene (reference sequence). The ends were cut back, 2 bases at V and 3 bases at J, with 5 bases in the middle. In DNA, the CDR3 is TGTGCCAGCAGTTTACGAAGCTACAATGAGCAGTTCTTC. Encoded protein: CASSLRSYNEQFF.

A single count supports this clone. The chain joins TRBV2 to TRBJ2-3; TRBD2 agrees at 10 bases. The germline gives CDR1 SNHLY, CDR2 FYNNEI. The V and J ends lost 7 bases and 4 bases, in that order; junction bases with no gene match: 5. The CDR3 runs to 14 residues. The DNA of the CDR3 is TGTGCCAGCACCCGACTAGCGGGCCCAGATACGCAGTATTTT. This codes for CASTRLAGPDTQYF.

This clone was counted once. The J gene is TRBJ2-2, the V gene TRBV4-3, with 8 bases fitting TRBD1. J gave up 6 bases and V 0 bases, and 3 bases lay outside the gene matches. This CDR3 is built from 15 residues. In germline, CDR1 is LGHNA, CDR2 YSLEER. CDR3 in amino acids: CASSQDSQGAGELFF. CDR3 nucleotide sequence: TGCGCCAGCAGCCAAGATTCACAGGGGGCCGGGGAGCTGTTTTTT.

In its sample, this clone was seen once. V usage is TRBV7-9 and J usage is TRBJ1-2; the match to TRBD1 covers 7 bases. Germline V gives CDR1 SEHNR, CDR2 FQNEAQ (reference sequence). CDR3 length: 17 amino acids. The V and J ends lost 5 bases and 0 bases, in that order; junction bases with no gene match: 12. The CDR3 reads CASSRSRTGETNYGYTF. The CDR3 DNA reads as TGTGCCAGCAGCAGGAGCCGGACAGGAGAAACTAACTATGGCTACACCTTC.

The chain is built from TRBV4-3 and TRBJ1-2, with D unclear. CDR1 LGHNA and CDR2 YSLEER come from the germline V gene. The CDR3 is made up of 14 amino acids. Trimming removed 0 bases from V and 2 bases from J, with 7 bases in between. The chain's CDR3 is CASSQDWMNYGYTF. CDR3 DNA sequence: TGCGCCAGCAGCCAAGATTGGATGAACTATGGCTACACCTTC.

The chain uses TRBV9 and TRBJ2-5; D may be TRBD2 (6 bases). The V end lost 3 bases, the J end lost 1 base, and 10 bases lay between the germline ends. This CDR3 is 14 amino acids long. The V gene's germline CDR1 is SGDLS and CDR2 YYNGEE. For the CDR3, the DNA is TGTGCCAGCAGCGCCACTAGCAGCCAAGAGACCCAGTACTTC. Amino acid sequence: CASSATSSQETQYF. Based on the CDR3 plus reference TRBV9 and TRBJ2-5, the full variable domain is DSGVTQTPKHLITATGQRVTLRCSPRSGDLSVYWYQQSLDQGLQFLIQYYNGEERAKGNILERFSAQQFPDLHSELNLSSLELGDSALYFCASSATSSQETQYFGPGTRLLVL.